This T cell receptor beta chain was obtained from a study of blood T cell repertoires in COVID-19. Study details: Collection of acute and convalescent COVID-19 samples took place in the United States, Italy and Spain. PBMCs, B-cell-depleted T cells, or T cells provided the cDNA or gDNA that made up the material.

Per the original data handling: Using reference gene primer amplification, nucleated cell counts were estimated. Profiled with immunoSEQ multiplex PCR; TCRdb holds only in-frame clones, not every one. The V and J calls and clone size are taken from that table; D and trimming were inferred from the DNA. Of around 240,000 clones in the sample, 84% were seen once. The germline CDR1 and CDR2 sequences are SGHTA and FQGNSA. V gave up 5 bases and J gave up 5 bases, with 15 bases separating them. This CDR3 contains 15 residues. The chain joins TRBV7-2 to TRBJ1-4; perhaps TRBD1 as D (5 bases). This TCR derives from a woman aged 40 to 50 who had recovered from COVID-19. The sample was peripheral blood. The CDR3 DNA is TGTGCCAGCAGCCCCACAACGCCAGGGAATGAAAAACTGTTTTTT. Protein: CASSPTTPGNEKLFF.